Each of the 20 T cell receptor beta chains below was sequenced from the same sample in a study of OX40 agonist ivuxolimab in advanced cancers. Library creation used the immunoSEQ multiplex PCR assay. Imported from immuneACCESS, the table was reduced by TCRdb to in-frame sequences with V and J called. These copies leave out some clones; in studies compared against another copy, an unresolved V gene accounts for under half, and the cause of the remainder is not known. Present in this sample are approximately 94,000 clones, 80% to 95% of which were seen just once. The biggest ten clones account for about 3.4% of the sample. The input for sequencing was CD4+ or CD8+ T cells sorted from blood, taken in a trial of the OX40 agonist ivuxolimab. Receptor source: an adult with an advanced solid tumor such as melanoma, head and neck, liver or kidney cancer.

V gene TRBV7-3 combines with J gene TRBJ2-2, with 7 bases lining up with TRBD1. The length of the CDR3 is 14 residues. The germline V gene has CDR1 SGHTA and CDR2 FQGTGA. J lost 12 bases, V lost 4 bases, and 11 bases had no gene match. The CDR3 protein is CASSSRQGPFKLFF. The CDR3 DNA follows: TGTGCCAGCAGCTCCAGACAGGGTCCCTTCAAGCTGTTTTTT.

This chain connects TRBV23-1 to TRBJ1-3, with a weak D call TRBD1 (5 bases). TRBV23-1 is an open reading frame, and its role is uncertain. The CDR3 runs 13 residues. Trimming stripped 7 bases from V and 0 bases from J, with 7 bases between. In DNA, the CDR3 is TGCGCCAGCACCGGGGGCTCTGGAAACACCATATATTTT. This translates into CASTGGSGNTIYF.

The gene calls are TRBV2 and TRBJ2-5; D gene unclear. Germline values: CDR1 SNHLY, CDR2 FYNNEI. Trimming took 4 bases from V and 4 from J, leaving 4 bases between them. CDR3 size: 11 residues. CDR3 amino acids: CASSVGETQYF. The CDR3, as DNA: TGTGCCAGCAGTGTAGGAGAGACCCAGTACTTC.

The chain couples TRBV5-6 to TRBJ1-1; 8 bases agree with TRBD1. In germline, CDR1 is SGHDT, CDR2 YYEEEE. The junction had 9 bases not matched to a gene; V was cut back by 1 base and J by 1 base. The CDR3 sequence is 17 residues long. CDR3 DNA sequence: TGTGCCAGCAGCTTGTGCGGCGTAGACAGGGGGAACACTGAAGCTTTCTTT. Amino acids: CASSLCGVDRGNTEAFF.

V usage is TRBV11-3 and J usage is TRBJ2-1; 10 nucleotides agree with TRBD1. This CDR3 comprises 19 residues. The germline V gene encodes CDR1 SGHNT and CDR2 YENEEA. The trim removed 4 bases at V and 3 bases at J, leaving 15 bases unmatched. CDR3 bases: TGTGCCAGCAGCTCCTCCGCGGGACAGGGGTATGAAATCTACAATGAGCAGTTCTTC. Translating it yields CASSSSAGQGYEIYNEQFF.

This clone was recorded once. The gene calls are TRBV5-6 and TRBJ1-1, with a weak D call TRBD1 (5 bases). From germline, CDR1 is SGHDT and CDR2 YYEEEE. This CDR3 contains 16 residues. The V end was cut by 0 bases, the J end by 1 base, with 13 bases between. CDR3 residues: CASSLGPRGRNTEAFF. The CDR3 nucleotides read TGTGCCAGCAGCTTGGGGCCACGGGGCCGGAACACTGAAGCTTTCTTT.

CDR3 in amino acids: CASSPGQGTGELFF. The CDR3 nucleotides are TGTGCCAGCAGCCCTGGACAGGGCACCGGGGAGCTGTTTTTT. The genes are TRBV5-6 and TRBJ2-2, with 8 bases that match TRBD1. CDR3 size: 14 residues. Germline-derived CDR1 and CDR2 are SGHDT and YYEEEE. V was pared by 4 bases and J by 4 bases, with 3 bases of the junction left unmatched.

The V and J genes are TRBV21-1 and TRBJ2-3; the table's D call of TRBD2 was not tested on the DNA. TRBV21-1 is annotated as a pseudogene. The CDR3 is 9 amino acids. CDR3 residues: CARVDTQYF. The CDR3 nucleotides read TGTGCCCGCGTAGATACGCAGTATTTT.

This clone was seen only once. This chain links TRBV30 with TRBJ2-7; D remains unclear. Germline-derived CDR1 and CDR2 are GTSNPN and SVGIG (reference sequence). CDR3 length: 11 amino acids. Trimming took off 1 base at V and 6 bases at J, with 7 bases between the two ends. The DNA for the CDR3 is TGTGCCTGGAGTGAGGTGGGCGAGCAGTACTTC. Translated: CAWSEVGEQYF. The complete variable domain, with remaining parts taken from reference TRBV30 and TRBJ2-7, reads SQTIHQWPATLVQPVGSPLSLECTVEGTSNPNLYWYRQAAGRGLQLLFYSVGIGQISSEVPQNLSASRPQDRQFILSSKKLLLSDSGFYLCAWSEVGEQYFGPGTRLTVT.

The chain employs TRBV6-1 and TRBJ2-3; 11 bases are a match to TRBD2. Germline V CDR1 and CDR2: MNHNS, SASEGT. The V and J ends lost 1 base and 6 bases, in that order; junction bases with no gene match: 15. The CDR3 is 19 amino acids. CDR3 bases: TGTGCCAGCAGTGAAGAATCCGAACTAGCGGGAGTTTACGTGGATACGCAGTATTTT. This gives the protein CASSEESELAGVYVDTQYF.

This chain joins TRBV5-1 and TRBJ2-7, with 8 bases fitting TRBD1. The CDR3 is made up of 16 amino acids. Germline values: CDR1 SGHRS, CDR2 YFSETQ. The junction had 7 bases not matched to a gene; V was cut back by 0 bases and J by 2 bases. Here the CDR3 reads CASSLADRVRPYEQYF. As DNA, the CDR3 is TGCGCCAGCAGCTTGGCGGACAGGGTTAGGCCCTACGAGCAGTACTTC. Combining the CDR3 with reference TRBV5-1 and TRBJ2-7 gives the whole variable domain KAGVTQTPRYLIKTRGQQVTLSCSPISGHRSVSWYQQTPGQGLQFLFEYFSETQRNKGNFPGRFSGRQFSNSRSEMNVSTLELGDSALYLCASSLADRVRPYEQYFGPGTRLTVT.

CDR3 nucleotide sequence: TGTGCCAGTAGTGAACGGTACACTGAAGCTTTCTTT. Translation gives CASSERYTEAFF. The V gene is TRBV19, the J gene TRBJ1-1, with D uncertain. CDR3 size: 12 residues. Deletions cut 5 bases from V and 3 bases from J, with 7 bases between. Germline V gene lookup returns CDR1 LNHDA and CDR2 SQIVND (reference sequence). The entire variable domain, with the rest obtained from reference TRBV19 and TRBJ1-1, is as follows: DGGITQSPKYLFRKEGQNVTLSCEQNLNHDAMYWYRQDPGQGLRLIYYSQIVNDFQKGDIAEGYSVSREKKESFPLTVTSAQKNPTAFYLCASSERYTEAFFGQGTRLTVV.

V is TRBV4-1 and J is TRBJ2-1; either TRBD1 or TRBD2 may fit D (6 bases each). CDR1 MGHRA and CDR2 YSYEKL come from the germline V gene. Trimming shortened V by 5 bases and J by 6 bases, and 11 bases separated the two germline ends. The CDR3 contains 13 residues. The CDR3 spells CASSSPGANEQFF. CDR3 coding DNA: TGCGCCAGCAGCTCCCCGGGGGCCAATGAGCAGTTCTTC.

The chain links TRBV27 to TRBJ1-5; TRBD1 matches 9 bases. Trimming cost V 4 bases and J 0 bases; bases outside gene matches: 7. Germline CDR1 reads MNHEY; CDR2 reads SMNVEV (reference sequence). CDR3 size: 17 residues. CDR3 in amino acids: CASSSLRDRASNQPQHF. CDR3 DNA: TGTGCCAGCAGTTCTCTCCGGGACAGGGCTAGCAATCAGCCCCAGCATTTT.

V and J are TRBV6-1 and TRBJ1-2, with 7 bases aligning to TRBD1. This CDR3 has 16 amino acids. Germline V gene data show CDR1 as MNHNS and CDR2 as SASEGT. Trimming removed 2 bases from V and 4 bases from J; junction bases left unmatched: 10. CDR3 protein: CASSEFIWDSVYGYTF. The CDR3 DNA sequence: TGTGCCAGCAGTGAATTCATTTGGGACAGCGTCTATGGCTACACCTTC.

This chain links TRBV5-5 with TRBJ2-3; 11 positions match TRBD2. Germline V gene data show CDR1 as SGHKS and CDR2 as YYEKEE (reference sequence). With 6 bases clipped from V and 3 bases from J, the junction kept 3 bases outside the gene matches. This CDR3 comprises 14 residues. Written as DNA, the CDR3 is TGTGCCAGCATCGTAGCGGGGGGGACAGATACGCAGTATTTT. Translation: CASIVAGGTDTQYF.

The V and J genes are TRBV5-4 and TRBJ2-1; no clear D gene. CDR3 length: 11 amino acids. The V gene lost 3 bases and the J gene lost 9 bases, with 7 bases spanning the gap. The V gene's germline CDR1 is SGHNT and CDR2 YYREEE (reference sequence). CDR3: CASSYLSEQFF. The CDR3 region has the DNA TGTGCCAGCAGCTACCTCTCTGAGCAGTTCTTC.

The gene calls are TRBV9 and TRBJ2-7; D is ambiguous. Germline loops: CDR1 SGDLS, CDR2 YYNGEE. This CDR3 spans 16 amino acids. V gave up 0 bases and J gave up 2 bases, with 15 bases separating them. The CDR3 DNA reads as TGTGCCAGCAGCGTAGACGGTTCGGCTAACCCCTACGAGCAGTACTTC. This sequence encodes CASSVDGSANPYEQYF.

The chain has TRBV13 and TRBJ1-2; D ambiguous. Trimming removed 5 bases from V and 1 base from J, with 14 bases in between. Germline V lookup: CDR1 PRHDT, CDR2 FYEKMQ (reference sequence). The CDR3 is 15 residues long. The CDR3 sequence is CASSPPITVNYGYTF. CDR3 in DNA: TGTGCCAGCAGCCCTCCGATTACAGTTAACTATGGCTACACCTTC.

The chain carries TRBV19 and TRBJ1-1, with TRBD1 matching over 7 bases. Germline lookup yields CDR1 LNHDA and CDR2 SQIVND (reference sequence). The CDR3 is made up of 16 amino acids. DNA for the CDR3: TGTGCGAGTGGGAACTTAGGGGGCGACGTGAACACTGAAGCTTTCTTT. It codes for CASGNLGGDVNTEAFF.